This T cell receptor (beta chain) was identified during a study of control samples from healthy donors and cancer patients. Losses at the gene ends were 2 bases for V and 5 bases for J; bases not matched to a gene: 6. The CDR3 has 15 residues. Looked up from germline, CDR1 is LGHNA and CDR2 is YNFKEQ. Sequencing used immunoSEQ multiplex PCR; TCRdb keeps in-frame clones, though not all of them. Among some 82,000 clones listed, 70% to 90% were seen once. This clonotype was sampled from a middle-aged man in good health. The source material was blood. V is TRBV4-2 and J is TRBJ2-3, with 8 positions matching TRBD2. CDR3 DNA sequence: TGTGCCAGCAGCCAACGTAGCGGGATCAAAGATACGCAGTATTTT. This sequence encodes CASSQRSGIKDTQYF.